This T cell receptor (beta chain) comes out of a study of regulatory T cells in long-lasting Graves disease. Study-wide background: Positive TSH receptor antibodies alongside over 5 years of antithyroid drugs were what marked Graves' disease as persistent. Study-wide points: Persistent patients shared thousands of public clonotypes among themselves. Newly diagnosed patients shared fewer, at some 900.

Through Arm-PCR of CDR3 regions and iRepertoire HTBI primers, TCR beta libraries were built. Methods used by the authors: From all samples, identification returned over 11 TRBJ and 60 to 80 TRBV segments. TCRdb itself ran the multiplex PCR reads through MiXCR, one entry per CDR3 protein. The authors' filters were not applied to this entry. The sample gives around 450,000 distinct CDR3 sequences, about 22% of which show up once; roughly 6.9% is in the top ten. Indicated time point: persistent/refractory GD, antithyroid drugs over 5 years with positive TRAb. PBMC-extracted RNA yielded the TCR library. Patients hailed from an endocrinology department in Xi'an, China. As concerns this clonotype: The antigen is unknown.

The V segment lost 0 bases and the J segment 5 bases; nucleotides outside the gene matches: 3. The CDR3 loop spans 16 amino acids. CDR1 is MNHEY, CDR2 SMNVEV, per germline (reference sequence). The chain has TRBV27 and TRBJ2-3; 12 bases fit TRBD2. The sequence was obtained from a female donor with Graves disease. Sequences were derived from peripheral blood mononuclear cells (PBMCs), sampled when the disease was refractory, from a patient treated with antithyroid drugs. Here the CDR3 DNA reads TGTGCCAGCAGTTTATCGAGGGGACTAGCGGGAGATACGCAGTATTTT. It specifies CASSLSRGLAGDTQYF.